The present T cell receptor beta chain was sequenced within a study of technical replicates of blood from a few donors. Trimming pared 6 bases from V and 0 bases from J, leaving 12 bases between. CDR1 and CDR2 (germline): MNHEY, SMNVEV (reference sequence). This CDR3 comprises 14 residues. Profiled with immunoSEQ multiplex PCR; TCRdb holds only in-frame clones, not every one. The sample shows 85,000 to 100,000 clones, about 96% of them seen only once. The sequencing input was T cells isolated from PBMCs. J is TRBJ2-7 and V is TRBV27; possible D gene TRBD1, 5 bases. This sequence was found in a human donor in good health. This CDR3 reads CASRTQGSSYEQYF. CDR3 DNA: TGTGCCAGCAGAACCCAGGGAAGCTCCTACGAGCAGTACTTC.